This T cell receptor (beta chain) was observed in a study of T cells in Graves' hyperthyroidism and ophthalmopathy. Using RNA transcripts as the source, TCR beta CDR3 regions were amplified. During a first-round RT-PCR of the TCR CDR3, the HTBI primer set was used. TCRdb recomputed calls from the multiplex PCR reads with MiXCR, one row per CDR3 protein. The sample consists of around 300,000 distinct CDR3 sequences, roughly 13% of them appearing once. Findings of the study overall: Separating ophthalmopathy from stable hyperthyroidism was achieved by a 13 V-J model.

This clonotype was seen repeatedly, ten times or more. Antigen specificity is unknown. CDR3 length: 14 residues. From germline, CDR1 is SNHLY and CDR2 FYNNEI. V lost 5 bases and J 0 bases, leaving 10 bases between the germline ends. The chain carries TRBV2 and TRBJ1-2; TRBD1 is a possible D gene (5 bases). The TCR was taken from a woman in her thirties or forties with Graves' hyperthyroidism. Source material: blood. CDR3 region: CASSLSGSNYGYTF. In nucleotides, the CDR3 is TGTGCCAGCAGTTTATCAGGGTCTAACTATGGCTACACCTTC.